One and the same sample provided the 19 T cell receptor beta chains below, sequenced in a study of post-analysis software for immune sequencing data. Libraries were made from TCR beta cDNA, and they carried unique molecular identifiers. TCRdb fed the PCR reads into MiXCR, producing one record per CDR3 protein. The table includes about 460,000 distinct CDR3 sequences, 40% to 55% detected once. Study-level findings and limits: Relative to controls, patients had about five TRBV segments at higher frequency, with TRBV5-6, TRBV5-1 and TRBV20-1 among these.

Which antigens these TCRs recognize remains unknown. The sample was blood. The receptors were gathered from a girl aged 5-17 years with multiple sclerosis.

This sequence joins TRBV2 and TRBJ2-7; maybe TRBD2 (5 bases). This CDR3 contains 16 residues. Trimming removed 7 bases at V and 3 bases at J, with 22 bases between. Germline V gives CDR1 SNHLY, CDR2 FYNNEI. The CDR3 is CASKFEQYEGSYEQYF. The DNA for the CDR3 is TGTGCCAGCAAGTTCGAACAGTACGAGGGCAGCTACGAGCAGTACTTC.

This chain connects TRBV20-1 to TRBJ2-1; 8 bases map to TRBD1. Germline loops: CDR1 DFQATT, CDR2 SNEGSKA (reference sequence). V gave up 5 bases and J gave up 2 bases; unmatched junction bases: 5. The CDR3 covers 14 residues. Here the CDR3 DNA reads TGCAGTGCTGTGGACAGGGCGGCCTACAATGAGCAGTTCTTC. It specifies CSAVDRAAYNEQFF.

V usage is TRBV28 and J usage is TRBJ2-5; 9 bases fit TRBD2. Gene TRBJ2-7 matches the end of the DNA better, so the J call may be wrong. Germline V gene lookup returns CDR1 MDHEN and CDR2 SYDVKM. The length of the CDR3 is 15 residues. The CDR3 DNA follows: TGTGCCAGCAGTTTAGGCGGGAGGGTCCGCTACGAGCAGTACTTC. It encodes CASSLGGRVRYEQYF.

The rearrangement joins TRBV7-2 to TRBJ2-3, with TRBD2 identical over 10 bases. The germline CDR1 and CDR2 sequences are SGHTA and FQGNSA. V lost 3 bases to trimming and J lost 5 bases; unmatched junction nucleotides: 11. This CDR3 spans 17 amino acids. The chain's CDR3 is CASSFQISSGRRDTQYF. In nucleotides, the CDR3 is TGTGCCAGCAGCTTCCAAATATCTAGCGGGAGAAGAGATACGCAGTATTTT.

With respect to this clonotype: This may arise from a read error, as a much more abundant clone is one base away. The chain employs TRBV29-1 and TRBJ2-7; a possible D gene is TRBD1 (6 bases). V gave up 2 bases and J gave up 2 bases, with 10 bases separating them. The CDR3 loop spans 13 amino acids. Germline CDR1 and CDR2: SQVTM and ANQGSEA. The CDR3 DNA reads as TGCAGCGTTGAAATGGGGACACCCTACGAGCAGTACTTC. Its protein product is CSVEMGTPYEQYF.

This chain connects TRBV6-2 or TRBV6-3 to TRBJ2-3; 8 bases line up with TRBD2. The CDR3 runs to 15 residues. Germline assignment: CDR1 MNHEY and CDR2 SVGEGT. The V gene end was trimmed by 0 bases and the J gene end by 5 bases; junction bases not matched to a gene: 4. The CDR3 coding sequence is TGTGCCAGCAGTTACTCGAGGACTAGCCGAGATACGCAGTATTTT. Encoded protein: CASSYSRTSRDTQYF.

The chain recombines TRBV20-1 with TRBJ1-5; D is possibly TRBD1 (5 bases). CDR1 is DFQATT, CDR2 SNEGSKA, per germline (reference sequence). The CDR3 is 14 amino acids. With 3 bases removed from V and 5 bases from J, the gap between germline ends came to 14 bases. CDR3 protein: CSARLGETHQPQHF. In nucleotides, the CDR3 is TGCAGTGCTAGGCTGGGGGAAACTCATCAGCCCCAGCATTTT.

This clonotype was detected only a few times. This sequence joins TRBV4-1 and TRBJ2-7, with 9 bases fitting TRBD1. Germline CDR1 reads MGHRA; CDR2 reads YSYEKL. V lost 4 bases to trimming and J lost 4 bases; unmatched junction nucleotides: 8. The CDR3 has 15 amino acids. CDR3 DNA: TGCGCCAGCAGCCGTCCCGGGGACAGGGAATACGAGCAGTACTTC. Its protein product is CASSRPGDREYEQYF.

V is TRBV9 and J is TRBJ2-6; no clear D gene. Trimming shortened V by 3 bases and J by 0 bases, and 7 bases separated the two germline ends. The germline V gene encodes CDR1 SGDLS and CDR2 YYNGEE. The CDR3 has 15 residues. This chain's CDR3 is CASSDTSSGANVLTF. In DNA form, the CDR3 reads TGTGCCAGCAGCGACACATCCTCTGGGGCCAACGTCCTGACTTTC.

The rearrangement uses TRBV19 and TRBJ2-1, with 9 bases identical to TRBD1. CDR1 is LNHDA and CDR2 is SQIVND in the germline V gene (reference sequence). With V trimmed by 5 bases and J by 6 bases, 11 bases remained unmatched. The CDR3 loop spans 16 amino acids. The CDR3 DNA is TGTGCCAGTAGTTCAACCGGGACAGGGAACGTCAATGAGCAGTTCTTC. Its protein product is CASSSTGTGNVNEQFF.

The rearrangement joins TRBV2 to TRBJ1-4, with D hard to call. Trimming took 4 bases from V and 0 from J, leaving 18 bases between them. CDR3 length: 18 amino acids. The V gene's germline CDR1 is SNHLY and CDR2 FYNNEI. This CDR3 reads CASSGPGPGPATNEKLFF. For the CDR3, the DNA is TGTGCCAGCAGTGGCCCTGGTCCCGGGCCCGCAACTAATGAAAAACTGTTTTTT.

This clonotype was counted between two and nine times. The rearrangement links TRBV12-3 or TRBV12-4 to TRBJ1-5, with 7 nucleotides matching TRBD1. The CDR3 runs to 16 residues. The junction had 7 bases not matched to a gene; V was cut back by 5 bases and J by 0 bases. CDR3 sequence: CASSDTGTASNQPQHF. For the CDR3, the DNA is TGTGCCAGCAGTGACACCGGGACAGCTAGCAATCAGCCCCAGCATTTT.

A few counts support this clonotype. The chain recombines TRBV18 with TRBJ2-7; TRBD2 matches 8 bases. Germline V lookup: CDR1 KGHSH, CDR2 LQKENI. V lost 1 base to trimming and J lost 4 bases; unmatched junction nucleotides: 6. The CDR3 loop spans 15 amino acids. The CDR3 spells CASSPRAGGGYEQYF. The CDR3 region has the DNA TGTGCCAGCTCACCACGGGCAGGCGGGGGGTACGAGCAGTACTTC.

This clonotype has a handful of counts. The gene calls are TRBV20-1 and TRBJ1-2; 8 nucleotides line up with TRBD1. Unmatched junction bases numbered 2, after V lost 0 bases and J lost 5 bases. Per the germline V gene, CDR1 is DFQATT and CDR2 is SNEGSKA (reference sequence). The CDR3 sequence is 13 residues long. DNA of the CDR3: TGCAGTGCTAGAGAGGACAGGGAATATGGCTACACCTTC. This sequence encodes CSAREDREYGYTF.

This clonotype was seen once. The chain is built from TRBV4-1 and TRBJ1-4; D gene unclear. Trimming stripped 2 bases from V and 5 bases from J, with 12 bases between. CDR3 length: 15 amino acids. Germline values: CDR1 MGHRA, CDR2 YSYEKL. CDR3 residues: CASSQMSLLNEKLFF. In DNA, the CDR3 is TGCGCCAGCAGCCAAATGTCTCTTCTAAATGAAAAACTGTTTTTT.

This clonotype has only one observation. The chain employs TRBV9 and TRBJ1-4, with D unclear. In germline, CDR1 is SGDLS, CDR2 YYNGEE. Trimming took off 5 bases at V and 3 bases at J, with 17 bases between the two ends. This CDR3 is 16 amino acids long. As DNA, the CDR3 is TGTGCCAGCAGGTCCGGGGAAGGGCTCTCTAATGAAAAACTGTTTTTT. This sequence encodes CASRSGEGLSNEKLFF. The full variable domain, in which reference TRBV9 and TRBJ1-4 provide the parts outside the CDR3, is DSGVTQTPKHLITATGQRVTLRCSPRSGDLSVYWYQQSLDQGLQFLIQYYNGEERAKGNILERFSAQQFPDLHSELNLSSLELGDSALYFCASRSGEGLSNEKLFFGSGTQLSVL.

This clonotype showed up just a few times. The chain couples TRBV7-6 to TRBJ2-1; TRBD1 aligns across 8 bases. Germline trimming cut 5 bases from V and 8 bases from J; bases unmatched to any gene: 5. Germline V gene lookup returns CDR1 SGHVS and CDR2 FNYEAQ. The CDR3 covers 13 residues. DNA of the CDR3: TGTGCCAGCAGCGCAGCAGGGGGCGATGAGCAGTTCTTC. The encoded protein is CASSAAGGDEQFF.

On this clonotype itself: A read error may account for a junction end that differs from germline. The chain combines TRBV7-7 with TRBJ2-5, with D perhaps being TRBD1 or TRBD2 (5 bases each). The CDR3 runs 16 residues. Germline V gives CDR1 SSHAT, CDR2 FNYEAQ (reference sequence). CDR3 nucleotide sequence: TGTGCTAGCAGCCCCGGGGCTAGGTTGGGCCAAGAGACCCAGTACTTC. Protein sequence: CASSPGARLGQETQYF.

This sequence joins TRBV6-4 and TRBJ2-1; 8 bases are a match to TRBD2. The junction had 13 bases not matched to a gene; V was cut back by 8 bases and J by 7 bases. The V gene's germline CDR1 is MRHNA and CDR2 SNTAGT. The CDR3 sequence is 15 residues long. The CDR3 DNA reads TGTGCCAGCGGACTGACTAGCGAGGAGGGGAATGAGCAGTTCTTC. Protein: CASGLTSEEGNEQFF.